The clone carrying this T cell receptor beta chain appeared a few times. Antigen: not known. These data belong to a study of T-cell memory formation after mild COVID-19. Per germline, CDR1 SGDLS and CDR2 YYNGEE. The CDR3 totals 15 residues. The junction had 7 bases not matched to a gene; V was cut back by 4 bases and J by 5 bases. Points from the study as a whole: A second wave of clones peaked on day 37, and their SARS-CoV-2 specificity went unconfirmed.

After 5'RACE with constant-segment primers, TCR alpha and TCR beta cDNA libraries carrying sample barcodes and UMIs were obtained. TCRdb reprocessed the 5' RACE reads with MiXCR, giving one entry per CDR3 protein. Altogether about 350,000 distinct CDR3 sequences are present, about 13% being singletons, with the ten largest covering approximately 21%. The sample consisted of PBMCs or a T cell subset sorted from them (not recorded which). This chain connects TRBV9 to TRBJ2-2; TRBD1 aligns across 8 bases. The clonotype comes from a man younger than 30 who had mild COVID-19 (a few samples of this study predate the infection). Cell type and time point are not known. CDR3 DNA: TGTGCCAGCAGCTTTGGGACAGGAGAAACCGGGGAGCTGTTTTTT. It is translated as CASSFGTGETGELFF.